The 7 T cell receptor beta chains below all came from one sample that was sequenced in a study of lymphopenia after photon versus proton radiotherapy. This table comes from immunoSEQ multiplex PCR, and its TCRdb copy is limited to in-frame clones, with some not included. Counted here are about 26,000 clones, 85% to 90% occurring once; the ten biggest clones make up roughly 5.5%. Source: peripheral blood, taken from a patient treated with photon-based radiotherapy. These receptors were obtained from a man under 40 with gastric cancer.

The chain combines TRBV7-2 with TRBJ1-5; possibly TRBD1 for D (6 bases). From germline, CDR1 is SGHTA and CDR2 FQGNSA. V gave up 3 bases and J gave up 3 bases, with 18 bases separating them. The CDR3 has 17 amino acids. CDR3 residues: CASSLGHSRGFNQPQHF. CDR3 DNA: TGTGCCAGCAGCTTGGGACACTCGAGGGGCTTCAATCAGCCCCAGCATTTT.

This chain uses TRBV5-1 with TRBJ1-5, with a possible D match to TRBD1 (5 bases). V lost 4 bases and J 2 bases, leaving 13 bases between the germline ends. This CDR3 is 15 amino acids long. Germline CDR1 and CDR2: SGHRS and YFSETQ. Written as DNA, the CDR3 is TGCGCCAGCAGCCCGGTTGGGGACGGCAATCAGCCCCAGCATTTT. Encoded protein: CASSPVGDGNQPQHF.

The J gene is TRBJ1-5, the V gene TRBV19; tentatively, D is TRBD1 (5 bases). The CDR3 extends over 16 amino acids. V was cut by 5 bases and J by 0 bases, with 14 bases left in between. From germline, CDR1 is LNHDA and CDR2 SQIVND (reference sequence). DNA of the CDR3: TGTGCCAGTAGTGCCCGATTACAGGTTAGCAATCAGCCCCAGCATTTT. Amino acids: CASSARLQVSNQPQHF. The full variable domain, its missing parts supplied by reference TRBV19 and TRBJ1-5, is DGGITQSPKYLFRKEGQNVTLSCEQNLNHDAMYWYRQDPGQGLRLIYYSQIVNDFQKGDIAEGYSVSREKKESFPLTVTSAQKNPTAFYLCASSARLQVSNQPQHFGDGTRLSIL.

The chain carries TRBV5-4 and TRBJ1-2; D possibly corresponds to TRBD1 (5 bases). This CDR3 contains 13 residues. V lost 2 bases to trimming and J lost 2 bases, with 7 bases between them. Germline V gene data show CDR1 as SGHNT and CDR2 as YYREEE (reference sequence). CDR3 coding DNA: TGTGCCAGCAGCTTCAGGGAGAACTATGGCTACACCTTC. This encodes CASSFRENYGYTF.

V and J are TRBV4-3 and TRBJ2-5; D not resolved. The CDR3 length is 13 residues. Per the germline V gene, CDR1 is LGHNA and CDR2 is YSLEER. The V end lost 1 base, the J end lost 5 bases, and 8 bases lay between the germline ends. The CDR3 here is CASSQGELETQYF. The CDR3, as DNA: TGCGCCAGCAGCCAAGGAGAGTTGGAGACCCAGTACTTC.

CDR3 protein: CASSLGASGSSYNEQFF. For the CDR3, the DNA is TGTGCCAGCAGCTTAGGGGCTAGCGGGAGTTCCTACAATGAGCAGTTCTTC. V and J are TRBV7-8 and TRBJ2-1; 10 bases are shared with TRBD2. The V gene's germline CDR1 is SGHVS and CDR2 FQNEAQ. CDR3 length: 17 amino acids. J lost 1 base, V lost 1 base, and 4 bases had no gene match.

The rearrangement links TRBV28 to TRBJ1-6; D is unresolved. CDR1 is MDHEN and CDR2 is SYDVKM in the germline V gene. Trimming cost V 5 bases and J 8 bases, with 4 bases left between them. This CDR3 is 11 amino acids long. As DNA, the CDR3 is TGTGCCAGCAGTGCGGATTCACCCCTCCACTTT. Amino acids: CASSADSPLHF.